The 11 T cell receptor beta chains below come from one sample, sequenced in a study of PD-L1 blockade in urothelial cancer. Profiling relied on immunoSEQ multiplex PCR, and the TCRdb table lists in-frame clones only, not all of them. This table has tens of thousands of clones, 85% to 90% appearing once. The time point here: pretreatment peripheral blood. The sample was PBMCs, taken around atezolizumab (anti-PD-L1) treatment. All receptors come from a man between 65 and 79 years old with urothelial cancer.

This clone occurred a few times. CDR3 DNA: TGCAGCGTCCCCCGGGGGGGTAGCGGGGGCTGGGAGACCCAGTACTTC. This codes for CSVPRGGSGGWETQYF. The genes are TRBV29-1 and TRBJ2-5, with TRBD2 matching over 9 bases. The V segment lost 6 bases and the J segment 5 bases; nucleotides outside the gene matches: 16. The CDR3 extends over 16 amino acids. CDR1 is SQVTM, CDR2 ANQGSEA, per germline.

This chain connects TRBV11-2 to TRBJ2-7; 10 nucleotides match TRBD1. The CDR3 is 17 amino acids. Germline V gives CDR1 SGHAT, CDR2 FQNNGV. V gave up 2 bases and J gave up 2 bases; unmatched junction bases: 9. DNA for the CDR3: TGTGCCAGCAGCTTATTCCGGACAGGGGGTTTGCCCTACGAGCAGTACTTC. Translation: CASSLFRTGGLPYEQYF.

The genes are TRBV5-4 and TRBJ1-2, with TRBD1 identical over 9 bases. V lost 2 bases and J lost 4; bases outside the gene matches: 3. Germline lookup yields CDR1 SGHNT and CDR2 YYREEE (reference sequence). The CDR3 sequence is 14 residues long. In DNA form, the CDR3 reads TGTGCCAGCAGCTTCGGGACAGGGAGCTATGGCTACACCTTC. It translates to CASSFGTGSYGYTF.

V is TRBV9 and J is TRBJ1-5; 9 bases are a match to TRBD1. Germline V gene lookup returns CDR1 SGDLS and CDR2 YYNGEE. J gave up 3 bases and V 2 bases, and 3 bases lay outside the gene matches. This CDR3 region has 15 residues. CDR3 nucleotide sequence: TGTGCCAGCAGCGTTGGGACAGGGCACAATCAGCCCCAGCATTTT. Its protein product is CASSVGTGHNQPQHF.

V gene TRBV4-2 combines with J gene TRBJ2-3; TRBD2 agrees at 12 bases. This CDR3 region has 17 residues. V shed 1 base, J shed 3 bases, and the junction held 5 bases outside the gene matches. Germline V gene sequence: CDR1 LGHNA, CDR2 YNFKEQ. The chain's CDR3 is CASSQGPSGRVTDTQYF. The CDR3 nucleotides are TGTGCCAGCAGCCAAGGTCCTAGCGGGAGGGTTACAGATACGCAGTATTTT.

The gene calls are TRBV4-1 and TRBJ1-2, with TRBD1 matching over 10 bases. Per germline, CDR1 MGHRA and CDR2 YSYEKL. V shed 5 bases, J shed 4 bases, and the junction held 4 bases outside the gene matches. This CDR3 region has 14 residues. CDR3 residues: CASSTDRGTYGYTF. CDR3 nucleotide sequence: TGCGCCAGCAGCACGGACAGGGGGACCTATGGCTACACCTTC.

The J gene is TRBJ2-3, the V gene TRBV27; D may be TRBD1 (6 bases). V was trimmed by 6 bases and J by 2 bases, leaving 12 bases between them. CDR3 length: 14 residues. CDR1 and CDR2 (germline): MNHEY, SMNVEV (reference sequence). In nucleotides, the CDR3 is TGTGCCAGCAGACAGGGAGAGGTCACAGATACGCAGTATTTT. It specifies CASRQGEVTDTQYF.

The chain uses TRBV7-9 and TRBJ1-1; D is undetermined. The CDR3 loop spans 10 amino acids. CDR1 is SEHNR, CDR2 FQNEAQ, per germline (reference sequence). Trimming cost V 8 bases and J 8 bases, with 9 bases left between them. The CDR3 nucleotides read TGTGCCAGCGGAACAGCCGAAGCTTTCTTT. Translated, it gives CASGTAEAFF. The complete variable domain, with remaining parts taken from reference TRBV7-9 and TRBJ1-1, reads DTGVSQNPRHKITKRGQNVTFRCDPISEHNRLYWYRQTLGQGPEFLTYFQNEAQLEKSRLLSDRFSAERPKGSFSTLEIQRTEQGDSAMYLCASGTAEAFFGQGTRLTVV.

The chain uses TRBV5-1 and TRBJ2-5; the D gene is possibly TRBD2 (6 bases). The length of the CDR3 is 13 residues. Germline V CDR1 and CDR2: SGHRS, YFSETQ. Trimming removed 4 bases at V and 3 bases at J, with 10 bases between. The CDR3 sequence is CASSPSGEETQYF. CDR3 in DNA: TGCGCCAGCAGCCCTTCGGGGGAAGAGACCCAGTACTTC.

About this clone itself: Other DNA sequences of this sample code for an identical CDR3. The chain links TRBV27 to TRBJ1-5, with 7 bases aligning to TRBD1. With V trimmed by 5 bases and J by 4 bases, 2 bases remained unmatched. Germline V CDR1 and CDR2: MNHEY, SMNVEV (reference sequence). The CDR3 is 13 residues long. In DNA, the CDR3 is TGTGCCAGCAGTAACAGGGGAAATCAGCCCCAGCATTTT. Translating it yields CASSNRGNQPQHF.

CDR3 in amino acids: CASSLFSVNTEAFF. CDR3 bases: TGTGCCAGCAGCTTGTTTTCGGTGAACACTGAAGCTTTCTTT. V and J are TRBV5-4 and TRBJ1-1; D gene uncertain. The CDR3 is 14 amino acids. Trimming took 1 base from V and 0 from J, leaving 7 bases between them. Per germline, CDR1 SGHNT and CDR2 YYREEE (reference sequence).